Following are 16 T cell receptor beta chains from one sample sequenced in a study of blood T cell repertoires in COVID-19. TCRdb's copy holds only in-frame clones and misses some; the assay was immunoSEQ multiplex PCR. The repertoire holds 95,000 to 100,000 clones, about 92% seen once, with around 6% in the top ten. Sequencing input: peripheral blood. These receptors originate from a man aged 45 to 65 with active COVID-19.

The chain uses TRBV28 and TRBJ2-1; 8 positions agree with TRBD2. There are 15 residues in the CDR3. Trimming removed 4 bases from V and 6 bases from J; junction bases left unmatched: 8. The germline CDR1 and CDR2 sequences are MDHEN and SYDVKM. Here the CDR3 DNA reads TGTGCCAGCAGTTACCCGGGAGGGCCTGGCAATGAGCAGTTCTTC. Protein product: CASSYPGGPGNEQFF.

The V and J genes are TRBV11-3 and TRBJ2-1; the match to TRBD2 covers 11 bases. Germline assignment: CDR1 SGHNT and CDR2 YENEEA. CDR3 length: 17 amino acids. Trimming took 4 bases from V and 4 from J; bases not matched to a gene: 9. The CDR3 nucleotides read TGTGCCAGCAGCTCATCCGGGACTAGCGGTAGTTACAATGAGCAGTTCTTC. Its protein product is CASSSSGTSGSYNEQFF. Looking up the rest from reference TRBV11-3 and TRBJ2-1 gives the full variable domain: EAGVVQSPRYKIIEKKQPVAFWCNPISGHNTLYWYLQNLGQGPELLIRYENEEAVDDSQLPKDRFSAERLKGVDSTLKIQPAELGDSAVYLCASSSSGTSGSYNEQFFGPGTRLTVL.

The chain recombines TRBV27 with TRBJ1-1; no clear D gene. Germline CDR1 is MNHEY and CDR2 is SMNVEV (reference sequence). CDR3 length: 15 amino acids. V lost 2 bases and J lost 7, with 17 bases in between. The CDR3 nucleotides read TGTGCCAGCAGTTTAATTTTGGCGGGCGGTGGTGAAGCTTTCTTT. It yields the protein CASSLILAGGGEAFF.

The CDR3 region has the DNA TGTGCCAGTAGTACACGACAGGGCGGTTACGAGCAGTACTTC. It specifies CASSTRQGGYEQYF. The rearrangement uses TRBV19 and TRBJ2-7, with 7 bases that match TRBD1. The V segment lost 4 bases and the J segment 4 bases; nucleotides outside the gene matches: 7. This CDR3 spans 14 amino acids. Looked up from germline, CDR1 is LNHDA and CDR2 is SQIVND (reference sequence). Combining the CDR3 with reference TRBV19 and TRBJ2-7 gives the whole variable domain DGGITQSPKYLFRKEGQNVTLSCEQNLNHDAMYWYRQDPGQGLRLIYYSQIVNDFQKGDIAEGYSVSREKKESFPLTVTSAQKNPTAFYLCASSTRQGGYEQYFGPGTRLTVT.

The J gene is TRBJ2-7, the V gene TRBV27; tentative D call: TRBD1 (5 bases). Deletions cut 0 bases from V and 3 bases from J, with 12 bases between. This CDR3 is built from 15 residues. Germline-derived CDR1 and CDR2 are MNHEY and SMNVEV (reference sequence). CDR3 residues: CASSLSGQGSYEQYF. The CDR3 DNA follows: TGTGCCAGCAGTTTATCAGGGCAGGGTAGCTACGAGCAGTACTTC.

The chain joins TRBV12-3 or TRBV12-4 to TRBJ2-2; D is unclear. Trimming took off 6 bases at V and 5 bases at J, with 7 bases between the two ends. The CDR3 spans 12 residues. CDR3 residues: CASSPQTGELFF. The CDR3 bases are TGTGCCAGCAGCCCCCAGACCGGGGAGCTGTTTTTT.

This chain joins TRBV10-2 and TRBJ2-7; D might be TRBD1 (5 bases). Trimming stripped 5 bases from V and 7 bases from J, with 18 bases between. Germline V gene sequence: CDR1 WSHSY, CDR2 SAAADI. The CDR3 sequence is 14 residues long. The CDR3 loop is CASSFQGGFSEQYF. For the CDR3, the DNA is TGCGCCAGCAGTTTCCAGGGCGGTTTCTCGGAGCAGTACTTC.

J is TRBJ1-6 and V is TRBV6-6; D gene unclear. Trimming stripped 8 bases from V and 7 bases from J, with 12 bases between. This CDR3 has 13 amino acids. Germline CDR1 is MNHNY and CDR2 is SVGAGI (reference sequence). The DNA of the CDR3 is TGTGCCAGCGTGAGCTTTCTGAATTCACCCCTCCACTTT. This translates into CASVSFLNSPLHF.

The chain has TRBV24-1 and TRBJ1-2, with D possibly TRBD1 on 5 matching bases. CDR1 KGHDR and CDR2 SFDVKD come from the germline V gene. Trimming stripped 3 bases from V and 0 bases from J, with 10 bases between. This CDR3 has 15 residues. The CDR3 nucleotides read TGTGCCACCAGTGATGCTCAGGGTTCTAACTATGGCTACACCTTC. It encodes CATSDAQGSNYGYTF.

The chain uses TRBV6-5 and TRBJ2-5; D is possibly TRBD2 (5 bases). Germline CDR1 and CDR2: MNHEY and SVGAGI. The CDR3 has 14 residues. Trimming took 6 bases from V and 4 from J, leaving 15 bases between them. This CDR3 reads CASRKDRAVETQYF. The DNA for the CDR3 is TGTGCCAGCAGAAAGGATAGAGCGGTAGAGACCCAGTACTTC.

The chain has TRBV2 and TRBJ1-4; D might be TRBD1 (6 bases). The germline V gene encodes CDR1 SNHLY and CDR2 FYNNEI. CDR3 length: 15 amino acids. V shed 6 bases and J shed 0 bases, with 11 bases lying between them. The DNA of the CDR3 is TGTGCCAGCAGCGACAGGCGGGCAACTAATGAAAAACTGTTTTTT. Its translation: CASSDRRATNEKLFF. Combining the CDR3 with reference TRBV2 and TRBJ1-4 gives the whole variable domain EPEVTQTPSHQVTQMGQEVILRCVPISNHLYFYWYRQILGQKVEFLVSFYNNEISEKSEIFDDQFSVERPDGSNFTLKIRSTKLEDSAMYFCASSDRRATNEKLFFGSGTQLSVL.

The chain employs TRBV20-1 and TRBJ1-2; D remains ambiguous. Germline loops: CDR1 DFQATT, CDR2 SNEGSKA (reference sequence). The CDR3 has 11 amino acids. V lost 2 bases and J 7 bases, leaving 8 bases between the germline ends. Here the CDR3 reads CSARSPGGYTF. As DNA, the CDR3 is TGCAGTGCTAGAAGCCCTGGTGGCTACACCTTC.

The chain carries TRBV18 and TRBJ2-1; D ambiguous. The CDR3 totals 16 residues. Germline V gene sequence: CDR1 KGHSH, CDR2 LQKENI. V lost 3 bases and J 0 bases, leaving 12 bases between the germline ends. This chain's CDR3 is CASSPTERGSYNEQFF. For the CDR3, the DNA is TGTGCCAGCTCACCCACCGAACGCGGCTCCTACAATGAGCAGTTCTTC.

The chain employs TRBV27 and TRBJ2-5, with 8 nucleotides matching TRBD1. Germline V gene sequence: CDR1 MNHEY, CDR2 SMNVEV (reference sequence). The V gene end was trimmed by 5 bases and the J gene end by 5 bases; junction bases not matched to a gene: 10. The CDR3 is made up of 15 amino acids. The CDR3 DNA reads TGTGCCAGCAGTCCTTACCAGGGGGCGGGGGAGACCCAGTACTTC. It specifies CASSPYQGAGETQYF.

CDR3 amino acids: CSGSGTPGGVAAEAFF. The CDR3, as DNA: TGCAGCGGATCCGGGACTCCGGGAGGGGTGGCCGCTGAAGCTTTCTTT. V is TRBV29-1 and J is TRBJ1-1, with D maybe TRBD1 (5 bases). Germline values: CDR1 SQVTM, CDR2 ANQGSEA. The CDR3 spans 16 residues. Deletions cut 7 bases from V and 6 bases from J, with 27 bases between. Variable domain in full (rest from reference TRBV29-1 and TRBJ1-1): SAVISQKPSRDICQRGTSLTIQCQVDSQVTMMFWYRQQPGQSLTLIATANQGSEATYESGFVIDKFPISRPNLTFSTLTVSNMSPEDSSIYLCSGSGTPGGVAAEAFFGQGTRLTVV.

The CDR3 region is CACPSGRTQETQYF. CDR3 DNA sequence: TGTGCCTGCCCTAGCGGGAGGACTCAAGAGACCCAGTACTTC. The V gene is TRBV30, the J gene TRBJ2-5; 11 bases match TRBD2. CDR1 is GTSNPN and CDR2 is SVGIG in the germline V gene (reference sequence). The V segment lost 6 bases and the J segment 2 bases; nucleotides outside the gene matches: 5. There are 14 residues in the CDR3. The variable domain in full, completed from reference TRBV30 and TRBJ2-5, reads SQTIHQWPATLVQPVGSPLSLECTVEGTSNPNLYWYRQAAGRGLQLLFYSVGIGQISSEVPQNLSASRPQDRQFILSSKKLLLSDSGFYLCACPSGRTQETQYFGPGTRLLVL.